These 32 T cell receptor beta chains came from one sample sequenced in a study of blood T cell repertoires in COVID-19 (dated by TCRdb to 2019 to 2021). Libraries were constructed by the immunoSEQ multiplex PCR assay. TCRdb provides this immuneACCESS table in a form limited to in-frame rearrangements. Some clones are lacking; in checked studies, under half of them reflect an unresolved V gene, and why the rest are absent is not known. Across this sample there are approximately 230,000 clones, with roughly 87% seen only once. 3% of the sample is in the top ten clones. The sequencing sample was made of peripheral blood. Source of these receptors: a man between 18 and 35 years old with active or convalescent COVID-19.

The chain employs TRBV28 and TRBJ2-1, with a possible D match to TRBD2 (6 bases). The CDR3 loop spans 18 amino acids. Between the trimmed V and J ends, which lost 4 bases and 5 bases, there was a span of 24 bases. Germline values: CDR1 MDHEN, CDR2 SYDVKM. CDR3 bases: TGTGCCAGCAGTTCGCGACTAGTCCGGGCGATAATGAACAATGAGCAGTTCTTC. Amino acids: CASSSRLVRAIMNNEQFF.

The J gene is TRBJ2-3, the V gene TRBV5-1; 8 nucleotides line up with TRBD2. V lost 4 bases to trimming and J lost 3 bases; unmatched junction nucleotides: 10. This CDR3 spans 16 amino acids. Germline CDR1 is SGHRS and CDR2 is YFSETQ. The CDR3 loop reads CASSLAPSGPTDTQYF. As DNA, the CDR3 is TGCGCCAGCAGCCTCGCCCCTAGCGGGCCGACAGATACGCAGTATTTT.

This sequence joins TRBV2 and TRBJ1-1; 8 positions agree with TRBD1. Trimming cost V 6 bases and J 5 bases; bases outside gene matches: 8. The CDR3 is made up of 14 amino acids. The germline V gene encodes CDR1 SNHLY and CDR2 FYNNEI. CDR3 region: CASSLGQGETEAFF. CDR3 sequence (DNA): TGTGCCAGCAGCCTCGGACAGGGTGAAACTGAAGCTTTCTTT.

The chain has TRBV30 and TRBJ1-4, with a possible D match to TRBD1 (6 bases). V was trimmed by 5 bases and J by 0 bases, leaving 10 bases between them. The germline V gene encodes CDR1 GTSNPN and CDR2 SVGIG (reference sequence). This CDR3 comprises 14 residues. The CDR3 DNA reads TGTGCCTGGGGGGACATCCCAACTAATGAAAAACTGTTTTTT. Protein product: CAWGDIPTNEKLFF.

This chain links TRBV15 with TRBJ2-1; 10 nucleotides agree with TRBD1. CDR3 length equals 17 residues. Trimming cost V 0 bases and J 6 bases; bases outside gene matches: 8. Germline V gene sequence: CDR1 LNHNV, CDR2 YYDKDF (reference sequence). CDR3: CATSRDLGTGAGNEQFF. CDR3 nucleotides: TGTGCCACCAGCAGAGATCTAGGGACAGGGGCGGGCAATGAGCAGTTCTTC.

This chain links TRBV5-4 with TRBJ2-1; 9 bases agree with TRBD2. The length of the CDR3 is 15 residues. The V gene end was trimmed by 0 bases and the J gene end by 9 bases; junction bases not matched to a gene: 7. Germline CDR1 is SGHNT and CDR2 is YYREEE (reference sequence). CDR3 amino acids: CASSLVLAGVAEQFF. CDR3 sequence (DNA): TGTGCCAGCAGCTTGGTGTTAGCGGGAGTTGCTGAGCAGTTCTTC.

J is TRBJ2-1 and V is TRBV7-2, with 8 nucleotides matching TRBD2. The CDR3 is made up of 17 amino acids. The V gene end was trimmed by 5 bases and the J gene end by 7 bases; junction bases not matched to a gene: 16. The germline CDR1 and CDR2 sequences are SGHTA and FQGNSA. CDR3 loop: CASSPRWREALGNEQFF. CDR3 sequence (DNA): TGTGCCAGCAGCCCGCGGTGGCGGGAGGCCCTGGGGAATGAGCAGTTCTTC.

The genes are TRBV12-3 or TRBV12-4 and TRBJ1-1; D is ambiguous. V was clipped by 2 bases and J by 11 bases, with 12 bases between them. This CDR3 comprises 12 residues. The CDR3 spells CASSLRGRYAFF. CDR3 nucleotides: TGTGCCAGCAGTTTACGCGGGAGGTACGCTTTCTTT.

The chain has TRBV18 and TRBJ1-1; D possibly corresponds to TRBD1 (6 bases). The ends were cut back, 3 bases at V and 2 bases at J, with 10 bases in the middle. From germline, CDR1 is KGHSH and CDR2 LQKENI. The CDR3 totals 14 residues. For the CDR3, the DNA is TGTGCCAGCTCACCCCAGGGGTACAACACTGAAGCTTTCTTT. The encoded protein is CASSPQGYNTEAFF.

This clone was detected only a few times. V gene TRBV6-4 combines with J gene TRBJ2-3; 10 bases are shared with TRBD1. The CDR3 contains 15 residues. The germline gives CDR1 MRHNA, CDR2 SNTAGT. V was pared by 4 bases and J by 1 base, with 2 bases of the junction left unmatched. The CDR3 region is CASSAGTGGTDTQYF. CDR3 DNA: TGTGCCAGCAGTGCCGGGACAGGGGGCACAGATACGCAGTATTTT.

This clone was found once. V gene TRBV6-5 combines with J gene TRBJ2-4; 11 positions match TRBD2. CDR3 length: 16 residues. V was clipped by 0 bases and J by 3 bases; unmatched bases: 1. Germline CDR1 is MNHEY and CDR2 is SVGAGI. CDR3 coding DNA: TGTGCCAGCAGTTACTCAACTAGCGGGGGCAAAAACATTCAGTACTTC. Protein: CASSYSTSGGKNIQYF.

This chain links TRBV5-1 with TRBJ2-1; TRBD1 agrees at 7 bases. The CDR3 has 15 residues. Trimming cost V 3 bases and J 3 bases; bases outside gene matches: 6. Germline loops: CDR1 SGHRS, CDR2 YFSETQ. CDR3 sequence: CASSSQTGIYNEQFF. CDR3 sequence (DNA): TGCGCCAGCAGCTCCCAGACAGGGATCTACAATGAGCAGTTCTTC.

The CDR3 DNA reads as TGTGCCAGCAGTAGGGACAGGGGTTCACCCCTCCACTTT. Protein: CASSRDRGSPLHF. The chain uses TRBV6-4 and TRBJ1-6; 10 bases match TRBD1. CDR3 length equals 13 residues. CDR1 is MRHNA, CDR2 SNTAGT, per germline. V shed 5 bases and J 9 bases; nucleotides not matched to a gene: 1.

The chain links TRBV7-6 to TRBJ2-2; TRBD2 matches at 8 bases. Per germline, CDR1 SGHVS and CDR2 FNYEAQ. Trimming cost V 2 bases and J 7 bases; bases outside gene matches: 12. CDR3 length equals 17 residues. Written as DNA, the CDR3 is TGTGCCAGCAGCTTAACTATAGCGGGGCCCCTGAACGGGGAGCTGTTTTTT. It is translated as CASSLTIAGPLNGELFF.

This chain joins TRBV5-1 and TRBJ1-2, with no clear D. V lost 1 base, J lost 0 bases, and 7 bases lay in between. This CDR3 spans 14 amino acids. From germline, CDR1 is SGHRS and CDR2 YFSETQ. CDR3: CASSLTAANYGYTF. In nucleotides, the CDR3 is TGCGCCAGCAGCTTGACAGCAGCTAACTATGGCTACACCTTC.

The rearrangement uses TRBV4-1 and TRBJ1-1; 7 nucleotides agree with TRBD1. CDR1 is MGHRA and CDR2 is YSYEKL in the germline V gene. The CDR3 is made up of 15 amino acids. The V and J ends lost 1 base and 4 bases, in that order; junction bases with no gene match: 6. CDR3 loop: CASSQVGQGGTEAFF. In DNA, the CDR3 is TGCGCCAGCAGCCAAGTAGGTCAGGGGGGCACTGAAGCTTTCTTT.

The chain links TRBV11-3 to TRBJ2-3, with D unresolved. CDR1 and CDR2 (germline): SGHNT, YENEEA. The CDR3 is 14 amino acids. Trimming took 1 base from V and 2 from J, leaving 7 bases between them. In nucleotides, the CDR3 is TGTGCCAGCAGCTTAGGAGCTAACACAGATACGCAGTATTTT. Its protein is CASSLGANTDTQYF.

V is TRBV30 and J is TRBJ2-3; the match to TRBD2 covers 10 bases. CDR3 length: 16 amino acids. Germline CDR1 reads GTSNPN; CDR2 reads SVGIG (reference sequence). The V and J ends lost 0 bases and 3 bases, in that order; junction bases with no gene match: 6. The DNA of the CDR3 is TGTGCCTGGAGTGTACGAAGCGGGGGGGGTACAGATACGCAGTATTTT. This gives the protein CAWSVRSGGGTDTQYF.

CDR3 amino acids: CASSFTSARGNTQYF. CDR3 in DNA: TGTGCCAGCAGCTTCACTAGCGCCCGGGGGAATACGCAGTATTTT. The chain employs TRBV13 and TRBJ2-3; 7 bases fit TRBD2. The CDR3 extends over 15 amino acids. Germline CDR1 PRHDT, CDR2 FYEKMQ (reference sequence). The V and J ends lost 3 bases and 7 bases, in that order; junction bases with no gene match: 10.

The chain employs TRBV3-1 (or the pseudogene TRBV3-2) and TRBJ2-5, with TRBD2 identical over 9 bases. CDR1 LGHDT and CDR2 YNNKEL come from the germline V gene (reference sequence). V dropped 2 bases and J dropped 5; count of bases not matched to a gene: 12. The CDR3 has 17 amino acids. The CDR3 DNA follows: TGTGCCAGCAGCCAACTACCAGCGGGGGGAATAGGGGAGACCCAGTACTTC. This gives the protein CASSQLPAGGIGETQYF.

J is TRBJ2-7 and V is TRBV5-5; D uncertain. Germline loops: CDR1 SGHKS, CDR2 YYEKEE (reference sequence). The CDR3 has 14 residues. Deletions cut 0 bases from V and 1 base from J, with 8 bases between. This CDR3 reads CASSLELRSYEQYF. DNA for the CDR3: TGTGCCAGCAGCTTGGAGCTACGGTCCTACGAGCAGTACTTC.

J is TRBJ2-3 and V is TRBV7-9; 13 bases match TRBD2. The CDR3 consists of 18 residues. J lost 5 bases, V lost 2 bases, and 10 bases had no gene match. Per germline, CDR1 SEHNR and CDR2 FQNEAQ (reference sequence). The CDR3 sequence: CASSLSARLAGGLDTQYF. The CDR3 DNA reads as TGTGCCAGCAGCTTATCGGCCCGACTAGCGGGGGGACTAGATACGCAGTATTTT.

CDR3 region: CASSPLGDRDGYTF. CDR3 in DNA: TGTGCCAGCAGCCCACTCGGGGACAGGGATGGCTACACCTTC. This rearrangement joins TRBV7-9 to TRBJ1-2; 9 nucleotides align to TRBD1. Germline values: CDR1 SEHNR, CDR2 FQNEAQ (reference sequence). The CDR3 is made up of 14 amino acids. Trimming took 5 bases from V and 6 from J; bases not matched to a gene: 7.

In DNA form, the CDR3 reads TGTGCCAGTGGGGGGTACACTGAAGCTTTCTTT. Translated: CASGGYTEAFF. This chain uses TRBV2 with TRBJ1-1, with D possibly being TRBD1 (5 bases). Trimming shortened V by 9 bases and J by 3 bases, and 8 bases separated the two germline ends. In germline, CDR1 is SNHLY, CDR2 FYNNEI. The length of the CDR3 is 11 residues.

The chain employs TRBV29-1 and TRBJ1-2; 9 nucleotides match TRBD1. Germline CDR1 reads SQVTM; CDR2 reads ANQGSEA. The CDR3 contains 13 residues. V gave up 5 bases and J gave up 12 bases; unmatched junction bases: 13. This CDR3 reads CSVIVQGAALDTF. The CDR3 coding sequence is TGCAGCGTTATCGTACAGGGGGCCGCCTTGGACACCTTC.

The chain employs TRBV2 and TRBJ1-3, with 7 bases matching TRBD1. CDR3 length: 17 amino acids. V shed 6 bases, J shed 2 bases, and the junction held 13 bases outside the gene matches. The germline V gene encodes CDR1 SNHLY and CDR2 FYNNEI. As DNA, the CDR3 is TGTGCCAGCAGGAGGGACAGAGATCCTGCCACTGGAAACACCATATATTTT. Protein: CASRRDRDPATGNTIYF.

This clone was seen only once. The chain recombines TRBV2 with TRBJ2-1; TRBD2 agrees at 10 bases. The CDR3 is made up of 16 amino acids. Germline CDR1 and CDR2: SNHLY and FYNNEI. V was clipped by 1 base and J by 7 bases; unmatched bases: 7. CDR3 amino acids: CASSEEAGGLGNEQFF. The CDR3, as DNA: TGTGCCAGCAGTGAAGAAGCGGGGGGGCTTGGGAATGAGCAGTTCTTC. The whole variable domain, filled in from reference TRBV2 and TRBJ2-1, reads EPEVTQTPSHQVTQMGQEVILRCVPISNHLYFYWYRQILGQKVEFLVSFYNNEISEKSEIFDDQFSVERPDGSNFTLKIRSTKLEDSAMYFCASSEEAGGLGNEQFFGPGTRLTVL.

The V gene is TRBV5-6, the J gene TRBJ1-2, with 7 bases lining up with TRBD1. CDR1 and CDR2 from the germline V gene are SGHDT and YYEEEE. With V trimmed by 1 base and J by 5 bases, 2 bases remained unmatched. The length of the CDR3 is 13 residues. CDR3 sequence reads: CASSLRDRYGYTF. In nucleotides, the CDR3 is TGTGCCAGCAGCTTGCGGGACAGATATGGCTACACCTTC.

The chain couples TRBV28 to TRBJ1-2; 8 bases line up with TRBD1. CDR3 length equals 15 residues. Germline V gene sequence: CDR1 MDHEN, CDR2 SYDVKM. Germline trimming cut 6 bases from V and 4 bases from J; bases unmatched to any gene: 10. The CDR3 DNA reads as TGTGCCAGCAGCCTAGGGCCAGGGGGCGCCTATGGCTACACCTTC. It specifies CASSLGPGGAYGYTF.

The chain is built from TRBV18 and TRBJ1-1; no firm D call. With 0 bases removed from V and 2 bases from J, the gap between germline ends came to 7 bases. CDR3 length equals 14 residues. Per the germline V gene, CDR1 is KGHSH and CDR2 is LQKENI. The CDR3 DNA reads as TGTGCCAGCTCACCACCGGGCCTTAACACTGAAGCTTTCTTT. Residues: CASSPPGLNTEAFF. Full variable domain (outside the CDR3, taken from reference TRBV18 and TRBJ1-1): NAGVMQNPRHLVRRRGQEARLRCSPMKGHSHVYWYRQLPEEGLKFMVYLQKENIIDESGMPKERFSAEFPKEGPSILRIQQVVRGDSAAYFCASSPPGLNTEAFFGQGTRLTVV.

This chain joins TRBV15 and TRBJ1-4, with TRBD1 matching 10 bases. The CDR3 length is 14 residues. V lost 3 bases and J lost 8; bases outside the gene matches: 3. In germline, CDR1 is LNHNV, CDR2 YYDKDF (reference sequence). The CDR3 loop reads CATSSPGQGEKLFF. The CDR3 coding sequence is TGTGCCACCAGCAGCCCGGGACAGGGGGAAAAACTGTTTTTT.

V and J are TRBV14 and TRBJ2-1; possibly TRBD2 for D (5 bases). The CDR3 spans 14 residues. Germline V gene data show CDR1 as SGHDN and CDR2 as FVKESK. The ends were cut back, 4 bases at V and 7 bases at J, with 14 bases in the middle. The CDR3 loop is CASSRASMLNEQFF. CDR3 nucleotides: TGTGCCAGCAGCCGTGCTAGCATGTTGAATGAGCAGTTCTTC. Complete variable domain (other parts from reference TRBV14 and TRBJ2-1): EAGVTQFPSHSVIEKGQTVTLRCDPISGHDNLYWYRRVMGKEIKFLLHFVKESKQDESGMPNNRFLAERTGGTYSTLKVQPAELEDSGVYFCASSRASMLNEQFFGPGTRLTVL.